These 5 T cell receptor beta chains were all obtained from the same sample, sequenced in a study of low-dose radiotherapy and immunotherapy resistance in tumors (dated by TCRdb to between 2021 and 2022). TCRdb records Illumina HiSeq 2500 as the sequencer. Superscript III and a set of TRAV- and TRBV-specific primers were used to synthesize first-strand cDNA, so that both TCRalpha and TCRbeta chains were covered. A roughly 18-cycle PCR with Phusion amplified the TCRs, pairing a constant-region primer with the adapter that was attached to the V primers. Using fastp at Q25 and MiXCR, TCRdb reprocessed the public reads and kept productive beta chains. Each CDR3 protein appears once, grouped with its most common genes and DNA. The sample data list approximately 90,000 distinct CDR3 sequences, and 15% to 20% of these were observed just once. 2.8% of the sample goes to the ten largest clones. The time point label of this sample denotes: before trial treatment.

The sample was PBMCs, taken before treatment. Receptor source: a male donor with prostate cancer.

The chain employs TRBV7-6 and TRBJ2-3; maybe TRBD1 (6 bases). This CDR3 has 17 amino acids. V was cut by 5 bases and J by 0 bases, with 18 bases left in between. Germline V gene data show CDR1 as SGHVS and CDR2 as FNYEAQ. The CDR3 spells CASSRYQLGQSTDTQYF. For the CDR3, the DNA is TGTGCCAGCAGCCGATATCAACTCGGACAGAGCACAGATACGCAGTATTTT.

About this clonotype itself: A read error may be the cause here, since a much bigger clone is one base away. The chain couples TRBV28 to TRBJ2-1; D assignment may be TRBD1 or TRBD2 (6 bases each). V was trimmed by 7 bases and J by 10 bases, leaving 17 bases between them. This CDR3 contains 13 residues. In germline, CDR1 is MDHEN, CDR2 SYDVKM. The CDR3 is CASNRVGGYEQFF. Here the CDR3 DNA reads TGTGCCAGCAACAGGGTCGGGGGCTACGAGCAGTTCTTC. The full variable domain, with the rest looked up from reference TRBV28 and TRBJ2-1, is DVKVTQSSRYLVKRTGEKVFLECVQDMDHENMFWYRQDPGLGLRLIYFSYDVKMKEKGDIPEGYSVSREKKERFSLILESASTNQTSMYLCASNRVGGYEQFFGPGTRLTVL.

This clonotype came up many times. CDR3 sequence reads: CASSLQDFHNEQFF. The CDR3, as DNA: TGTGCCAGCAGCTTGCAGGACTTTCACAATGAGCAGTTCTTC. This chain connects TRBV7-6 to TRBJ2-1; TRBD2 is a possible D gene (5 bases). The CDR3 contains 14 residues. The V gene lost 3 bases and the J gene lost 5 bases, with 11 bases spanning the gap. Germline V gives CDR1 SGHVS, CDR2 FNYEAQ.

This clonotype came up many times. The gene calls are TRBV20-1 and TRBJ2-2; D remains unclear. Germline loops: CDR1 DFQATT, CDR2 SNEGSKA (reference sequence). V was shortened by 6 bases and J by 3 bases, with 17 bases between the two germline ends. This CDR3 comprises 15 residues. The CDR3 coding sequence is TGCAGTGCCCCGCGCGGAAATCGGCACACCGGGGAGCTGTTTTTT. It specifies CSAPRGNRHTGELFF.

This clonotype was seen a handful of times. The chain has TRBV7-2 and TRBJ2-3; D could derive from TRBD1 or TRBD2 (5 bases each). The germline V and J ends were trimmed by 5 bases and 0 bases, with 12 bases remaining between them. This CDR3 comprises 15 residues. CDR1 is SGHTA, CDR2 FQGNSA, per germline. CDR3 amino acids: CASSPRGQSTDTQYF. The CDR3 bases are TGTGCCAGCAGCCCGAGGGGTCAAAGCACAGATACGCAGTATTTT.